Listed below are T cell receptor beta chains from one sample, sequenced in a study of cytomegalovirus exposure and HLA in healthy donors. Generated by immunoSEQ multiplex PCR, the TCRdb table keeps only in-frame clones and is missing some. This table holds 100,000 or so clones, around 80% found once. Input material: PBMCs. These receptors were taken from a man younger than 40 in good health and CMV-seronegative. Each CDR3 is given with its conserved first and last residue. A D gene is named only where the DNA matches it firmly. Rows may omit the clone size; those that give it use once, few, many or a size class.

V: TRBV4-3
D: TRBD1
J: TRBJ2-1
size: .
DNA: TGCGCCAGCAGCAGTGGACAGGGGGCGGCGAATGAGCAGTTCTTC
CDR3: CASSSGQGAANEQFF

V: TRBV30
D: .
J: TRBJ2-7
size: .
DNA: TGTGCCTGGAGTGTACGCGGCTACGAGCAGTACTTC
CDR3: CAWSVRGYEQYF

V: TRBV7-9
D: .
J: TRBJ2-1
size: .
DNA: TGTGCCAGCAGCTCGCCAAATACAGGCTCCTACAATGAGCAGTTCTTC
CDR3: CASSSPNTGSYNEQFF

V: TRBV7-9
D: .
J: TRBJ2-7
size: once
DNA: TGTGCCAGCAGCTCAGGGGTTCCCGAGCAGTACTTC
CDR3: CASSSGVPEQYF

V: TRBV7-8
D: TRBD2
J: TRBJ2-1
size: few
DNA: TGTGCCAGCAGCTTAGGTCAGCGGGGAGCTGGCAATGAGCAGTTCTTC
CDR3: CASSLGQRGAGNEQFF

V: TRBV7-2
D: .
J: TRBJ1-2
size: many
DNA: TGTGCCAGCAGCCCTGACAGGAACTATGGCTACACCTTC
CDR3: CASSPDRNYGYTF

V: TRBV29-1
D: .
J: TRBJ2-6
size: .
DNA: TGCAGCGCCAACAGGGCCACACTCTCTGGGGCCAACGTCCTGACTTTC
CDR3: CSANRATLSGANVLTF

V: TRBV30
D: .
J: TRBJ1-4
size: .
DNA: TGTGCCTGGAGTGTCACGACTGTGAATGAAAAACTGTTTTTT
CDR3: CAWSVTTVNEKLFF

V: TRBV7-2
D: TRBD1
J: TRBJ1-6
size: .
DNA: TGTGCCAGCAGCTTGGGACAGGGAATGGGGTCACCCCTCCACTTT
CDR3: CASSLGQGMGSPLHF

V: TRBV7-2
D: .
J: TRBJ2-7
size: .
DNA: TGTGCCAGCAGTGTAACTAGCACTGCAACCTACGAGCAGTACTTC
CDR3: CASSVTSTATYEQYF

V: TRBV7-2
D: TRBD1
J: TRBJ2-7
size: .
DNA: TGTGCCAGCAGCCCCGCCCTAAACAGGGGCGCCTACGAGCAGTACTTC
CDR3: CASSPALNRGAYEQYF

V: TRBV30
D: .
J: TRBJ2-7
size: .
DNA: TGTGCCTTCTTCTTAGGGGGGGCCTATGAGCAGTACTTC
CDR3: CAFFLGGAYEQYF

V: TRBV28
D: .
J: TRBJ2-7
size: once
DNA: TGTGCCAGCAGCCCTTTGCTGGGCAGGGTCTACGAGCAGTACTTC
CDR3: CASSPLLGRVYEQYF

V: TRBV4-1
D: .
J: TRBJ2-1
size: .
DNA: TGCGCCAGCAGCCAAGAAAGTAGTGAGCAGTTCTTC
CDR3: CASSQESSEQFF

V: TRBV6-4
D: .
J: TRBJ2-6
size: .
DNA: TGTGCCAGCAGCAACGATATTACAGGGTCTGGGGCCAACGTCCTGACTTTC
CDR3: CASSNDITGSGANVLTF

V: TRBV19
D: .
J: TRBJ1-2
size: once
DNA: TGTGCCAGTAATCAGGGCCACACCTTC
CDR3: CASNQGHTF

V: TRBV12-5
D: TRBD1
J: TRBJ1-2
size: .
DNA: TGTGCTAGTGGTTTGACAGTACAGGGGGCTAACTATGGCTACACCTTC
CDR3: CASGLTVQGANYGYTF